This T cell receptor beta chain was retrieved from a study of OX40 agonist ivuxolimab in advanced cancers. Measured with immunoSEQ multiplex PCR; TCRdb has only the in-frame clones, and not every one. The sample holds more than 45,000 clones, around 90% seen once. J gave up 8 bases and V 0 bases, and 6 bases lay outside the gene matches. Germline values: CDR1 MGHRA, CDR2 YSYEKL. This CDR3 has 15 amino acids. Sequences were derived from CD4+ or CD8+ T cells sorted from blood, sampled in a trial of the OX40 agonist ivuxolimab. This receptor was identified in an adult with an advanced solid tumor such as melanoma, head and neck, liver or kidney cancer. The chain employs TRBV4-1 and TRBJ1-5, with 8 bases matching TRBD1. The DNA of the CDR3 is TGCGCCAGCAGCCAAGAGAACAACAGGGGGGAGCCCCAGCATTTT. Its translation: CASSQENNRGEPQHF.